Listed below are T cell receptor beta chains from one sample, sequenced in a study of T-cell reconstitution after alpha-beta-depleted transplantation in children. TCRdb passed the PCR reads through MiXCR, listing each CDR3 protein once. In the table there are approximately 190,000 distinct CDR3 sequences, approximately 8.4% of which are singletons. The specimen was PBMCs, mostly from graft donor cells, collected 360 days after TCRalphabeta/CD19-depleted stem cell transplant. These receptors all stem from a male patient between 2 and 10 years old who had a stem cell transplant for acute myeloid leukemia, so the T cells may come from the graft donor. CDR3s include the opening cysteine and the closing phenylalanine or tryptophan. A D gene is named only where the DNA matches it firmly. A clone size is listed for some rows: how often the clone was seen (once, few, many), or a class if it is expanded.

few	TRBV6-5	17	TRBJ2-2	TRBD1	CASSFWTGGARAGELFF	TGTGCCAGCAGTTTCTGGACAGGGGGCGCCAGGGCCGGGGAGCTGTTTTTT
few	TRBV6-5	15	TRBJ2-7	TRBD2	CASSYRGGQGYEQYF	TGTGCCAGCAGTTACCGGGGGGGGCAGGGGTACGAGCAGTACTTC
-	TRBV7-3	17	TRBJ2-1	-	CASRASSVTMAYNEQFF	TGTGCCAGCAGGGCTAGCTCGGTAACAATGGCCTACAATGAGCAGTTCTTC
few	TRBV18	15	TRBJ2-7	-	CASSASGTDSYEQYF	TGTGCCAGCTCAGCCTCCGGGACCGATTCCTACGAGCAGTACTTC
many	TRBV4-1	16	TRBJ2-3	-	CASSHTLWASTDTQYF	TGCGCCAGCAGCCACACATTGTGGGCTAGCACAGATACGCAGTATTTT
-	TRBV5-1	13	TRBJ1-6	-	CASSVTRDSPLHF	TGCGCCAGCAGCGTTACACGGGATTCACCCCTCCACTTT
few	TRBV12-3/TRBV12-4	16	TRBJ1-5	TRBD1	CASSPHPGTGYQPQHF	TGTGCCAGCAGCCCCCACCCCGGGACAGGGTATCAGCCCCAGCATTTT
many	TRBV20-1	15	TRBJ2-7	-	CSAIPAAGKKYEQYF	TGCAGTGCTATCCCCGCAGCGGGCAAAAAGTACGAGCAGTACTTC
few	TRBV5-6	16	TRBJ2-3	TRBD2	CASSPFTTSGGDTQYF	TGTGCCAGCAGCCCATTCACTACTAGCGGGGGTGATACGCAGTATTTT
many	TRBV12-3/TRBV12-4	12	TRBJ1-3	-	CASRLDGNTIYF	TGTGCCAGTAGGCTCGATGGAAACACCATATATTTT
-	TRBV5-1	16	TRBJ2-1	TRBD1	CASSLAGTGGYNEQFF	TGCGCCAGCAGCTTGGCCGGAACAGGGGGCTACAATGAGCAGTTCTTC
few	TRBV28	12	TRBJ1-1	-	CASSLGQTEAFF	TGTGCCAGCAGTCTCGGACAGACTGAAGCTTTCTTT
few	TRBV29-1	13	TRBJ1-1	-	CSVARTGNTEAFF	TGCAGCGTTGCCCGTACAGGCAACACTGAAGCTTTCTTT
-	TRBV20-1	11	TRBJ2-5	-	CSAQAEGTQYF	TGCAGTGCCCAGGCGGAGGGGACCCAGTACTTC
many	TRBV29-1	12	TRBJ2-1	TRBD2	CSVVSWGGEQFF	TGCAGCGTTGTCTCATGGGGGGGTGAGCAGTTCTTC
-	TRBV29-1	14	TRBJ2-7	-	CSVGFWGRSYEQYF	TGCAGCGTCGGGTTTTGGGGGCGCTCCTACGAGCAGTACTTC
few	TRBV12-3/TRBV12-4	12	TRBJ2-7	-	CASSLRQYEQYF	TGTGCCAGCAGTTTAAGACAGTACGAGCAGTACTTC
many	TRBV12-3/TRBV12-4	13	TRBJ2-5	TRBD2	CASSNSGGETQYF	TGTGCCAGCAGCAATAGCGGGGGTGAGACCCAGTACTTC
many	TRBV20-1	14	TRBJ2-1	TRBD2	CSASWASGADEQFF	TGCAGTGCTAGTTGGGCTAGCGGGGCAGATGAGCAGTTCTTC
few	TRBV30	14	TRBJ2-3	-	CAWSVRPSTDTQYF	TGTGCCTGGAGTGTACGCCCGAGCACAGATACGCAGTATTTT
-	TRBV15	15	TRBJ2-1	TRBD2	CATSRAKRESDEQFF	TGTGCCACCAGCAGAGCTAAGCGGGAGTCGGATGAGCAGTTCTTC
few	TRBV18	14	TRBJ2-5	-	CASSPLTEQETQYF	TGTGCCAGCTCACCCTTGACAGAGCAGGAGACCCAGTACTTC
-	TRBV20-1	14	TRBJ2-1	-	CSASRPAPYNEQFF	TGCAGTGCTAGCAGGCCCGCCCCGTACAATGAGCAGTTCTTC
few	TRBV6-5	17	TRBJ2-7	TRBD1	CASSYSLDWTGGYEQYF	TGTGCCAGCAGTTACTCTTTGGATTGGACAGGGGGTTACGAGCAGTACTTC
-	TRBV2	13	TRBJ2-7	-	CAVPKSGSYEQYF	TGTGCCGTCCCGAAAAGCGGCTCCTACGAGCAGTACTTC
many	TRBV12-3/TRBV12-4	15	TRBJ1-1	-	CASAGQSLKNTEAFF	TGTGCCAGCGCGGGGCAAAGTTTGAAGAACACTGAAGCTTTCTTT
few	TRBV5-1	14	TRBJ1-3	-	CASSLTASGNTIYF	TGCGCCAGCAGCTTGACCGCCTCTGGAAACACCATATATTTT
many	TRBV20-1	14	TRBJ2-2	-	CSARGASGTGELFF	TGCAGTGCTAGAGGGGCATCGGGCACCGGGGAGCTGTTTTTT
-	TRBV29-1	13	TRBJ2-5	-	CSAQTGLGETQYF	TGCAGCGCTCAAACAGGGTTGGGAGAGACCCAGTACTTC